This entry concerns a single TCR beta chain. What it binds is not known. This sample stems from a study of CD8 T cells in Susac syndrome. General study points: An acknowledgment was made by the study that its TCR sequencing and HLA analysis involved relatively few individuals.

This CDR3 is 16 amino acids long. Germline V lookup: CDR1 SGHTA, CDR2 FQGNSA. V was trimmed by 5 bases and J by 1 base, leaving 16 bases between them. RNA, at about 0.45 to 1 ug, was reverse transcribed with random hexamers. TCRdb analysed the immunoSEQ multiplex PCR reads with MiXCR anew, one entry per CDR3 protein. The data show fewer than 250,000 distinct CDR3 sequences, 80% to 95% seen once. Negative isolation yielded the CD8+ and CD4+ T cells, while FACS enriched the TEMRA cells. Material for sequencing was CD8+ T cells from PBMCs. This TCR was recovered from a human donor with multiple sclerosis. V is TRBV7-2 and J is TRBJ2-3; TRBD2 might be the D (6 bases). The CDR3 protein is CASSLSPGTGTDTQYF. The CDR3 nucleotides are TGTGCCAGCAGCCTAAGTCCCGGGACTGGCACAGATACGCAGTATTTT.